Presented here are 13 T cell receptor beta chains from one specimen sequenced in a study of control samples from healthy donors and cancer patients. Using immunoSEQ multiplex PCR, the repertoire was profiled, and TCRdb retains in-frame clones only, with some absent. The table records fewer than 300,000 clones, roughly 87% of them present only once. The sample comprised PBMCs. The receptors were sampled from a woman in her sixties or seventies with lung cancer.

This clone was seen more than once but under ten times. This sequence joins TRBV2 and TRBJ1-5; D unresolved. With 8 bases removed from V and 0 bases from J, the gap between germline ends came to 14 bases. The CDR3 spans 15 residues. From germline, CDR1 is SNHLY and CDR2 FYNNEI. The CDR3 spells CASQATSYSNQPQHF. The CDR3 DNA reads TGTGCCAGCCAGGCCACGTCTTATAGCAATCAGCCCCAGCATTTT.

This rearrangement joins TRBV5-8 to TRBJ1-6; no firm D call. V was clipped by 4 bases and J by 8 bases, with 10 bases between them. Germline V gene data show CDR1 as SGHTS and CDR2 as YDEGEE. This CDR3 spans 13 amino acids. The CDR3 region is CASSADPYSPLHF. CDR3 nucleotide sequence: TGTGCCAGCAGCGCTGACCCCTATTCACCCCTCCACTTT.

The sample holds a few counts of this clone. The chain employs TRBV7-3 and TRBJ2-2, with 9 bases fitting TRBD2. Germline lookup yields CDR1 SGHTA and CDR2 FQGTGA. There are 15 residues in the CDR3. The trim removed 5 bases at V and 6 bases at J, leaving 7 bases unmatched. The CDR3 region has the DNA TGTGCCAGCAGCGAAACTAGCGGGTTCGCCGGGGAGCTGTTTTTT. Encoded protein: CASSETSGFAGELFF.

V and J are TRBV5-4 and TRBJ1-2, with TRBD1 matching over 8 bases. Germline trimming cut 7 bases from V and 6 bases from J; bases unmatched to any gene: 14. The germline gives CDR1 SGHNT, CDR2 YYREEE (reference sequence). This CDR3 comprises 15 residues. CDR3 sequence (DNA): TGTGCCAGCGGGCAGGGGGCGGGGGATGGAAATGGCTACACCTTC. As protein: CASGQGAGDGNGYTF.

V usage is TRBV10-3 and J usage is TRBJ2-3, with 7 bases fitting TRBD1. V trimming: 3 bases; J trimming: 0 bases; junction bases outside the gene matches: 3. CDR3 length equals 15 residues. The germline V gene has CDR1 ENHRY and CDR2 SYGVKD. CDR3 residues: CAISDDRESTDTQYF. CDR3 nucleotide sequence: TGTGCCATCAGTGACGACAGGGAGAGCACAGATACGCAGTATTTT.

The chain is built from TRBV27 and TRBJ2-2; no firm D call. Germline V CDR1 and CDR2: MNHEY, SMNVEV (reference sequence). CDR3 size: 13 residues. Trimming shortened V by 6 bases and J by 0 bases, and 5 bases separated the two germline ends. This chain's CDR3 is CASSQANTGELFF. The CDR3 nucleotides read TGTGCCAGCAGCCAGGCGAACACCGGGGAGCTGTTTTTT.

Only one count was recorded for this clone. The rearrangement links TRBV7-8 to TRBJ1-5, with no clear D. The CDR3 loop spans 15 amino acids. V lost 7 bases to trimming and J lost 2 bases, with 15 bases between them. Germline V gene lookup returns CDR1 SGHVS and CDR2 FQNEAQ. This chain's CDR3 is CASTKAPLGNQPQHF. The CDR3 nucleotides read TGTGCCAGCACCAAGGCGCCCTTGGGCAATCAGCCCCAGCATTTT. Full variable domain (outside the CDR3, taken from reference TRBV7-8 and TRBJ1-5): GAGVSQSPRYKVAKRGQDVALRCDPISGHVSLFWYQQALGQGPEFLTYFQNEAQLDKSGLPSDRFFAERPEGSVSTLKIQRTQQEDSAVYLCASTKAPLGNQPQHFGDGTRLSIL.

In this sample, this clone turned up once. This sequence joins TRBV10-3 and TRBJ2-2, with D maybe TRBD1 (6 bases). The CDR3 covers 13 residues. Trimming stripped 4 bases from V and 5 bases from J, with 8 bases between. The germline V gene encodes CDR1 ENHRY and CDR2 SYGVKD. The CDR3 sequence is CAISGTGTGELFF. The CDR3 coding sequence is TGTGCCATCAGTGGTACAGGGACCGGGGAGCTGTTTTTT.

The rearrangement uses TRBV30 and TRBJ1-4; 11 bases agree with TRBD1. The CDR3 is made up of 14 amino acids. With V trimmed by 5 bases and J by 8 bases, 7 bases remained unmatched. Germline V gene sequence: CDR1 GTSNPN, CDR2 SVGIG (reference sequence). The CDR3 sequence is CAWGQGAPGEKLFF. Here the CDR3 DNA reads TGTGCCTGGGGACAGGGGGCACCCGGGGAAAAACTGTTTTTT.

The CDR3 sequence is CASSPGHRTGELFF. The CDR3 coding sequence is TGTGCCAGCTCCCCAGGGCACCGCACCGGGGAGCTGTTTTTT. The rearrangement joins TRBV18 to TRBJ2-2, with D possibly TRBD1 on 5 matching bases. Germline V lookup: CDR1 KGHSH, CDR2 LQKENI. The CDR3 is made up of 14 amino acids. Trimming removed 6 bases at V and 4 bases at J, with 12 bases between.

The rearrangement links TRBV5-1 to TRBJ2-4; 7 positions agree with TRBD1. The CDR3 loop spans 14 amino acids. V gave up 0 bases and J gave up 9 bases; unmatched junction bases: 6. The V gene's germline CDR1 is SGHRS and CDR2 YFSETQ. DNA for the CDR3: TGCGCCAGCAGCTTGGTCGAAGGGGGCGGCATTCAGTACTTC. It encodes CASSLVEGGGIQYF. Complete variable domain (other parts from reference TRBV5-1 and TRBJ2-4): KAGVTQTPRYLIKTRGQQVTLSCSPISGHRSVSWYQQTPGQGLQFLFEYFSETQRNKGNFPGRFSGRQFSNSRSEMNVSTLELGDSALYLCASSLVEGGGIQYFGAGTRLSVL.

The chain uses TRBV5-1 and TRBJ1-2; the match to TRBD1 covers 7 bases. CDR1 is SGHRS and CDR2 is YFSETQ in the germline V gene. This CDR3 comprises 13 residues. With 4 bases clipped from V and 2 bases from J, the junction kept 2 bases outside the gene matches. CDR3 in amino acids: CASSQTGNYGYTF. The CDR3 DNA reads TGCGCCAGCAGCCAGACAGGGAACTATGGCTACACCTTC. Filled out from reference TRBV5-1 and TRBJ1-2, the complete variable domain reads KAGVTQTPRYLIKTRGQQVTLSCSPISGHRSVSWYQQTPGQGLQFLFEYFSETQRNKGNFPGRFSGRQFSNSRSEMNVSTLELGDSALYLCASSQTGNYGYTFGSGTRLTVV.

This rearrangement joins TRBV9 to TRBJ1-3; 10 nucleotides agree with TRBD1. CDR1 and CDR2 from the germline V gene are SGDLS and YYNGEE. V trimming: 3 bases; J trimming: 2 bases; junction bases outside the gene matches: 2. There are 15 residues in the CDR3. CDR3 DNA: TGTGCCAGCAGCGGACAGGGGGCAGCTGGAAACACCATATATTTT. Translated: CASSGQGAAGNTIYF.